The 11 T cell receptor beta chains in this list originate from one sample, sequenced in a study of patients and donors after allogeneic stem cell transplantation. TCRdb itself ran the RT-PCR reads through MiXCR, one entry per CDR3 protein. Here the sample spans 37,000 or so distinct CDR3 sequences, roughly 29% being singletons. Sequenced: blood, either unsorted or a sorted T cell fraction (not recorded which). Receptors originate from a human donor who was either an allogeneic HSCT recipient or a stem cell or donor lymphocyte infusion donor (not recorded which). It is not recorded whose cells these are; they may come from a transplant donor.

V is TRBV11-2 and J is TRBJ1-5, with 7 bases matching TRBD1. J gave up 3 bases and V 0 bases, and 2 bases lay outside the gene matches. The CDR3 contains 15 residues. Germline V gene lookup returns CDR1 SGHAT and CDR2 FQNNGV. CDR3 residues: CASSLEGGYNQPQHF. In nucleotides, the CDR3 is TGTGCCAGCAGCTTAGAAGGGGGCTACAATCAGCCCCAGCATTTT.

This clonotype has more than one count but fewer than ten. The genes are TRBV7-9 and TRBJ1-6; D possibly corresponds to TRBD1 (5 bases). The germline V gene encodes CDR1 SEHNR and CDR2 FQNEAQ (reference sequence). The CDR3 sequence is 16 residues long. Trimming shortened V by 2 bases and J by 2 bases, and 10 bases separated the two germline ends. The CDR3 coding sequence is TGTGCCAGCAGCTTAACGAGGGGCGCCTATAATTCACCCCTCCACTTT. Translated, it gives CASSLTRGAYNSPLHF.

The chain is built from TRBV12-3 or TRBV12-4 and TRBJ1-2; D unresolved. The CDR3 runs 13 residues. Trimming pared 9 bases from V and 0 bases from J, leaving 11 bases between. CDR3 coding DNA: TGTGCCAGTTTCCCGAGAGCTAACTATGGCTACACCTTC. The encoded protein is CASFPRANYGYTF.

Many counts were recorded for this clonotype. The chain uses TRBV5-1 and TRBJ1-6; 8 bases are a match to TRBD1. Trimming at V came to 2 bases and at J to 8 bases, leaving 18 bases not matched to a gene. Germline V CDR1 and CDR2: SGHRS, YFSETQ. The CDR3 extends over 19 amino acids. The CDR3 bases are TGCGCCAGCAGCTTCCTGGGGACAGGATCCTTCGGCGGGTATTCACCCCTCCACTTT. This encodes CASSFLGTGSFGGYSPLHF.

This clonotype appeared a few times. The rearrangement joins TRBV20-1 to TRBJ1-3, with D uncertain. Per the germline V gene, CDR1 is DFQATT and CDR2 is SNEGSKA (reference sequence). Trimming pared 0 bases from V and 4 bases from J, leaving 13 bases between. This CDR3 is built from 15 residues. CDR3 DNA: TGCAGTGCTAGAGATCATTCTCTCGGCGGAAACACCATATATTTT. Its translation is CSARDHSLGGNTIYF.

The chain carries TRBV5-6 and TRBJ1-2, with 7 bases identical to TRBD1. The CDR3 covers 15 residues. The ends lost 2 bases at V and 4 bases at J; junction bases unmatched: 8. Germline-derived CDR1 and CDR2 are SGHDT and YYEEEE. CDR3 nucleotides: TGTGCCAGCAGCTTTCCGGGACAGATGGGCTATGGCTACACCTTC. Amino acid sequence: CASSFPGQMGYGYTF.

This chain connects TRBV18 to TRBJ2-1; TRBD1 or TRBD2 may be the D gene (6 bases each). The CDR3 loop spans 13 amino acids. Trimming left V 2 bases short and J 14 bases short, with 16 bases between. The germline V gene encodes CDR1 KGHSH and CDR2 LQKENI. The CDR3 DNA reads TGTGCCAGCTCACCAACAGGGCGCGGGGCTGAGTTCTTC. This codes for CASSPTGRGAEFF.

V is TRBV2 and J is TRBJ2-5, with 7 bases aligning to TRBD1. The J segment lost 2 bases and the V segment lost 4 bases, leaving 1 base of the junction unmatched. CDR1 is SNHLY, CDR2 FYNNEI, per germline. This CDR3 has 13 residues. CDR3 sequence: CASSGDRQETQYF. CDR3 sequence (DNA): TGTGCCAGCAGTGGGGACAGACAAGAGACCCAGTACTTC.

This clonotype came up a few times. The chain links TRBV7-2 to TRBJ1-6; D unresolved. In germline, CDR1 is SGHTA, CDR2 FQGNSA. The CDR3 covers 11 residues. Trimming removed 3 bases at V and 10 bases at J, with 4 bases between. Written as DNA, the CDR3 is TGTGCCAGCAGCTTGGGATCACCCCTCCACTTT. Translating gives CASSLGSPLHF.

In its sample, this clonotype was seen a few times. The V gene is TRBV20-1, the J gene TRBJ2-2, with D possibly matching TRBD2 (5 bases). V gave up 3 bases and J gave up 0 bases, with 17 bases separating them. This CDR3 has 17 amino acids. Germline CDR1 and CDR2: DFQATT and SNEGSKA (reference sequence). CDR3 in amino acids: CSARTGVPTANTGELFF. The DNA of the CDR3 is TGCAGTGCTAGGACCGGGGTGCCGACCGCGAACACCGGGGAGCTGTTTTTT.

This chain uses TRBV7-2 with TRBJ1-2; 8 bases match TRBD1. The germline V gene encodes CDR1 SGHTA and CDR2 FQGNSA. The CDR3 spans 15 residues. V shed 2 bases and J 7 bases; nucleotides not matched to a gene: 9. The CDR3 loop is CASSLRRTGSSGYTF. The CDR3 DNA reads TGTGCCAGCAGCTTAAGGCGGACAGGGAGTTCTGGCTACACCTTC.